Listed below are T cell receptor beta chains from one sample, sequenced in a study of CDR3 diversity in severe acne. In TCRdb, the PCR reads were re-called with MiXCR into one record per CDR3 protein. The repertoire includes tens of thousands of distinct CDR3 sequences, 45% to 55% of them detected once, and roughly an eighth sits in the top ten. Sequenced input: blood. Receptors originate from a male donor in good health, without acne. CDR3s include the opening cysteine and the closing phenylalanine or tryptophan. The D gene is left open where the match is weak. The size field is filled for only some rows; it gives once, few, many or a size class.

v_call	clone_size	j_call	d_call	cdr3_nt	cdr3_aa
TRBV6-2/TRBV6-3	many	TRBJ2-3	NA	TGTGCCAGCAGTGAAAACCAGCGAGTTGATACGCAGTATTTT	CASSENQRVDTQYF
TRBV7-2	NA	TRBJ1-5	NA	TGTGCCAGCCAAGTTCCCGGGACTAGCAATCAGCCCCAGCATTTT	CASQVPGTSNQPQHF
TRBV5-1	medium-sized	TRBJ2-7	NA	TGCGCCAGCAGGGGCATCGCAAACTCCTACGAGCAGTACTTC	CASRGIANSYEQYF
TRBV19	NA	TRBJ1-5	NA	NA	CASSIGKGAGTEAFFGQGNQPQHF
TRBV29-1	NA	TRBJ1-1	NA	TGTGCCCCTGAATGGGGTACTGAAGCTTTCTTT	CAPEWGTEAFF
TRBV19	few	TRBJ2-2	NA	TGTGCCAGTACCTCGACCCCGGGGGCGCTCTCCGGGGAGCTGTTTTTT	CASTSTPGALSGELFF
TRBV24-1	NA	TRBJ2-7	TRBD1	TGTGCCACCAGTGAGGGACAGGGGGCGAGCTCCTACGAGCAGTACTTC	CATSEGQGASSYEQYF
TRBV20-1	NA	TRBJ1-3	NA	TGCAGTGCCCGGACGGCAACGGGCCCAGTCTCTGGAAACACCATATATTTT	CSARTATGPVSGNTIYF
TRBV3-1	NA	TRBJ2-2	TRBD2	TGTGCCAGCAGCCCCTCTAGCGGGGGGGTTAACACCGGGGAGCTGTTTTTT	CASSPSSGGVNTGELFF
TRBV9	NA	TRBJ1-2	NA	TGTGCCAGCAGCGTAGACGTCCGGACGGGTGGCTACACCTTC	CASSVDVRTGGYTF
TRBV20-1	few	TRBJ1-4	NA	TGCAGTCCCCTTCGGCGGCTAAATGAAAAACTGTTTTTT	CSPLRRLNEKLFF
TRBV5-1	medium-sized	TRBJ1-6	TRBD1	TGCGCCAGCAGCTTGTGGGGGACAGGGGTGCCTTCACCCCTCCACTTT	CASSLWGTGVPSPLHF
TRBV7-9	NA	TRBJ2-5	TRBD2	TGTGCCAGCAGCCTTACTAGCGGGATACGGAAGGAGACCCAGTACTTC	CASSLTSGIRKETQYF
TRBV2	many	TRBJ2-7	NA	TGTGCCAGCAGTGAAACTTGGTTGCGCTCCTACGAGCAGTACTTC	CASSETWLRSYEQYF
TRBV18	NA	TRBJ1-2	NA	TGTGCCAGCTCACCCGCACGCACGGGTGCCTATGGCTACACCTTC	CASSPARTGAYGYTF
TRBV6-5	many	TRBJ2-3	TRBD2	TGTGCCAGCAGTTACTCGATGCCTAACGGGCTAGCGGGAGTCACAGATACGCAGTATTTT	CASSYSMPNGLAGVTDTQYF
TRBV7-3	NA	TRBJ2-7	NA	TGTGCCAGCAGGGGGGACATGCCCTCCTACGAGCAGTACTTC	CASRGDMPSYEQYF
TRBV6-6	once	TRBJ1-2	NA	TGTGCCAGCATGGGTATCGAGAGGGAGGGCTATGGCTACACCTTC	CASMGIEREGYGYTF
TRBV6-6	many	TRBJ2-7	TRBD1	TGTGCCAGCAGCTCCCTCGACAGGGGGCACTCCTACGAGCAGTACTTC	CASSSLDRGHSYEQYF
TRBV20-1	NA	TRBJ2-2	NA	NA	CGALTSGQSYEQYFGELFF
TRBV7-8	few	TRBJ1-1	TRBD1	TGTGCCAGCAGTTGGGACAGCGGTAACACTGAAGCTTTCTTT	CASSWDSGNTEAFF
TRBV7-2	medium-sized	TRBJ2-7	NA	TGTGCCAGCAGCTTAGAATTGTTGTCCTACGAGCAGTACTTC	CASSLELLSYEQYF
TRBV29-1	few	TRBJ1-3	NA	TGCAGCGTTGGGGGACTAACCTCTGGAAACACCATATATTTT	CSVGGLTSGNTIYF
TRBV5-4	NA	TRBJ2-1	TRBD2	TGTGCCAGCAGCTTAGCGGGGGGGCAAAATGAGCAGTTCTTC	CASSLAGGQNEQFF
TRBV7-9	few	TRBJ2-1	TRBD1	TGTGCCAGCAGCAGGGACAGGAGCTCCTACAATGAGCAGTTCTTC	CASSRDRSSYNEQFF
TRBV9	many	TRBJ2-7	NA	TGTGCCAGCAGCGTAGCGGGGAGTGCCCCCTACGAGCAGTACTTC	CASSVAGSAPYEQYF
TRBV6-1	NA	TRBJ1-2	NA	TGTGCCAGCAGTGAAGCTACAGGGGGCTACACCTTC	CASSEATGGYTF
TRBV7-9	few	TRBJ1-4	NA	TGTGCCAGCAGCTGGGCAGGGAATGAAAAACTGTTTTTT	CASSWAGNEKLFF
TRBV20-1	few	TRBJ1-5	NA	TGCAGTGCCCAGGGACCTATTGGACAGCCCCAGCATTTT	CSAQGPIGQPQHF
TRBV7-9	NA	TRBJ2-5	NA	TGTGCCAGCAGCTCGCACGTGGACGCTCCCGGAGAGACCCAGTACTTC	CASSSHVDAPGETQYF
TRBV29-1	NA	TRBJ1-1	NA	TGCAGCACCGGGTGGAACACTGAAGCTTTCTTT	CSTGWNTEAFF